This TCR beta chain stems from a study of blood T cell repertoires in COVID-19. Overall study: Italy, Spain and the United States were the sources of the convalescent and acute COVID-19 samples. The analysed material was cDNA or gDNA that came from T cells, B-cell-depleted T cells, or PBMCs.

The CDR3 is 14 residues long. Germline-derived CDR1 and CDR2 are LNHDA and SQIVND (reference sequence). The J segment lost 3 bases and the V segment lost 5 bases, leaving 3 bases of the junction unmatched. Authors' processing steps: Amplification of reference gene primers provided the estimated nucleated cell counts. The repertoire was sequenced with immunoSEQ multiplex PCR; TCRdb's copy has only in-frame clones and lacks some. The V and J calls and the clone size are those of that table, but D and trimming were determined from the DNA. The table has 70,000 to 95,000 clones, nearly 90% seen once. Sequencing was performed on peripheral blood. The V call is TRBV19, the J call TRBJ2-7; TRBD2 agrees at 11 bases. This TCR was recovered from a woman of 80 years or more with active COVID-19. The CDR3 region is CASSQLAGDYEQYF. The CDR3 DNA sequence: TGTGCCAGTAGTCAACTAGCGGGAGACTACGAGCAGTACTTC.